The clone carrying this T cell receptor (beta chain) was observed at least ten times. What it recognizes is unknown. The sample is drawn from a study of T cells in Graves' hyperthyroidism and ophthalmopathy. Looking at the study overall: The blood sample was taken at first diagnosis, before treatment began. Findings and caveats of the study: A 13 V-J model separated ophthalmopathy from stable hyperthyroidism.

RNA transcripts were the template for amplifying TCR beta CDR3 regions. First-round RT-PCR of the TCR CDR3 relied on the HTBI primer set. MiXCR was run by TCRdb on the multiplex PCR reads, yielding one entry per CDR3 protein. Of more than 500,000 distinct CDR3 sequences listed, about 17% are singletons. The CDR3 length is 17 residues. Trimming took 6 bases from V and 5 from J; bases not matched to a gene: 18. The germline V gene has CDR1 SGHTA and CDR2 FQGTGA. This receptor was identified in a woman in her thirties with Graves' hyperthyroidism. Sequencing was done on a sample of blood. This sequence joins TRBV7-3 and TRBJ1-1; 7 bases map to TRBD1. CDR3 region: CASSIRGHRTGHTEAFF. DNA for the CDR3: TGTGCCAGCAGTATCCGAGGGCATAGGACAGGCCATACTGAAGCTTTCTTT.